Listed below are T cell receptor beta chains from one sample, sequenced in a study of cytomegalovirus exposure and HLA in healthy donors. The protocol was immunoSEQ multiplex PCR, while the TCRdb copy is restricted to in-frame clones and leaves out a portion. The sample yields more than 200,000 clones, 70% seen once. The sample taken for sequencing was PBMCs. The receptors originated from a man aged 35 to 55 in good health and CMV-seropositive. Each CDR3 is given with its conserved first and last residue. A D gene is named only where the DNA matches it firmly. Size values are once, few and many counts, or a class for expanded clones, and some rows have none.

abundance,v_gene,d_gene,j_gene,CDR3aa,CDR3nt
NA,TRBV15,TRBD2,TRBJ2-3,CATSRDLAGGQDTQYF,TGTGCCACCAGCAGAGACTTAGCGGGGGGCCAGGATACGCAGTATTTT
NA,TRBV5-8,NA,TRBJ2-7,CASSLEGMSSYEQYF,TGTGCCAGCAGCTTGGAGGGGATGAGCTCCTACGAGCAGTACTTC
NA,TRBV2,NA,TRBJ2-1,CASEGESSYNEQFF,TGTGCCAGCGAGGGGGAGAGCTCCTACAATGAGCAGTTCTTC
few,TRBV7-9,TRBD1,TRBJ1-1,CASSSQGVTAFF,TGTGCCAGCAGCTCACAGGGGGTGACGGCTTTCTTT
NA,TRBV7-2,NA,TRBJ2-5,CASSYSLLGVGPQETQYF,TGTGCCAGCAGCTATAGTCTCCTAGGCGTGGGGCCACAAGAGACCCAGTACTTC
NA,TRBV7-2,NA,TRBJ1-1,CASSSRQAKAFF,TGTGCCAGCAGCTCGCGACAGGCTAAAGCTTTCTTT
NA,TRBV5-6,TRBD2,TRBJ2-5,CASSPLLAGGPPTQYF,TGTGCCAGCAGCCCGTTACTAGCGGGGGGCCCCCCAACCCAGTACTTC
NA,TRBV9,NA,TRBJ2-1,CASSPNEGEQFF,TGTGCCAGCAGCCCGAACGAGGGTGAGCAGTTCTTC
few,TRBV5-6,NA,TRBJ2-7,CASSFGWDSSREQYF,TGTGCCAGCAGCTTTGGATGGGACTCCTCCCGCGAGCAGTACTTC
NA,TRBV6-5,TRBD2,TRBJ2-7,CASSFSGGGAYEQYF,TGTGCCAGCAGTTTTAGCGGGGGAGGGGCCTACGAGCAGTACTTC
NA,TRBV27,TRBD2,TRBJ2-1,CASSLLAGGIDNEQFF,TGTGCCAGCAGTTTACTAGCGGGGGGGATCGACAATGAGCAGTTCTTC
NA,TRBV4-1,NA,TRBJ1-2,CASSQDRQPNYGYTF,TGCGCCAGCAGCCAAGATCGACAGCCGAACTATGGCTACACCTTC
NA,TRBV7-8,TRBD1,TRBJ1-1,CASSQLQGATVYTEAFF,TGTGCCAGCAGCCAATTACAGGGGGCTACGGTTTACACTGAAGCTTTCTTT
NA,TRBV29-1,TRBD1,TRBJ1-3,CSVEAAGQGYGNTIYF,TGCAGCGTTGAAGCCGCGGGACAGGGGTACGGAAACACCATATATTTT
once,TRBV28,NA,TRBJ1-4,CASSPLDGVTEKLFF,TGTGCCAGCAGTCCGTTGGACGGGGTGACGGAAAAACTGTTTTTT
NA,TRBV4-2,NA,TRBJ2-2,CASSQELSTGELFF,TGTGCCAGCAGCCAAGAACTATCCACCGGGGAGCTGTTTTTT
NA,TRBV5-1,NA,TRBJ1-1,CASSPREGGNTEAFF,TGCGCCAGCAGCCCTAGGGAGGGTGGGAACACTGAAGCTTTCTTT
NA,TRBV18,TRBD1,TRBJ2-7,CASSPTGREQYF,TGTGCCAGCTCTCCGACAGGGCGCGAGCAGTACTTC
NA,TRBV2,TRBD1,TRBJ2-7,CASSWTGGWNEQYF,TGTGCCAGCAGCTGGACAGGGGGTTGGAACGAGCAGTACTTC
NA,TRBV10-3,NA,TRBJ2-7,CAISERGSSYEQYF,TGTGCCATCAGTGAGCGGGGGAGCTCCTACGAGCAGTACTTC
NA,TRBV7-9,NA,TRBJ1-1,CASSPSGLNTEAFF,TGTGCCAGCAGCCCCAGCGGGCTGAACACTGAAGCTTTCTTT
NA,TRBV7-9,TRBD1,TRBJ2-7,CASSFEGTGDEQYF,TGTGCCAGCAGCTTTGAGGGGACAGGAGACGAGCAGTACTTC
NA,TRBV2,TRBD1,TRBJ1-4,CASSELGQGTEKLFF,TGTGCCAGCAGTGAACTAGGACAGGGAACCGAAAAACTGTTTTTT
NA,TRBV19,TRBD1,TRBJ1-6,CASSPRQGAGSPLHF,TGTGCCAGTAGTCCTAGACAGGGGGCAGGTTCACCCCTCCACTTT
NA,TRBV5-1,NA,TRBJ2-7,CASNTQGGSYEQYF,TGCGCCAGCAACACCCAGGGGGGCTCCTACGAGCAGTACTTC
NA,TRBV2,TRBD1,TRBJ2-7,CASSERGQGDEQYF,TGTGCCAGCAGTGAAAGGGGACAGGGGGACGAGCAGTACTTC